Each of the 26 T cell receptor beta chains below was sequenced from the same sample in a study of CD8+CD57+ T cells in acquired aplastic anemia. TCR beta VDJ and CDR3 profiles were obtained from a genomic DNA template. TCRdb reprocessed the reads via MiXCR and lists one record per CDR3 protein. Here the sample spans about 180,000 distinct CDR3 sequences, about half being singletons. The sequenced patients had an expansion of CD8+CD57+ cells seen by flow cytometry. The sample was sorted CD4+, CD8+, or CD8+CD57+ T cells (not recorded which) from PBMCs. These TCRs come from a human donor with aplastic anemia.

This clonotype was counted once. Just one base apart from a much larger clone, this may be a read error. The chain couples TRBV19 to TRBJ2-3; D uncertain. The J call may be wrong; the DNA end is better matched by TRBJ1-5. CDR3 length: 14 residues. Per the germline V gene, CDR1 is LNHDA and CDR2 is SQIVND (reference sequence). The CDR3 loop is CASSHGGVIDTQHF. The CDR3 bases are TGTGCCAGCAGCCACGGCGGAGTCATAGATACGCAGCATTTT.

This clonotype was seen repeatedly, ten times or more. The DNA for the CDR3 is TGCGCCAGCAGCTTTTTATCCGGGAATGATGATGGCTACACCTTC. Translating it yields CASSFLSGNDDGYTF. This rearrangement joins TRBV5-1 to TRBJ1-2; D gene unclear. V lost 2 bases, J lost 6 bases, and 17 bases lay in between. The CDR3 has 15 amino acids. In germline, CDR1 is SGHRS, CDR2 YFSETQ. The variable domain in full, with the rest retrieved from reference TRBV5-1 and TRBJ1-2, is KAGVTQTPRYLIKTRGQQVTLSCSPISGHRSVSWYQQTPGQGLQFLFEYFSETQRNKGNFPGRFSGRQFSNSRSEMNVSTLELGDSALYLCASSFLSGNDDGYTFGSGTRLTVV.

This CDR3 reads CASSPLSASYEQYF. In nucleotides, the CDR3 is TGTGCCAGCAGCCCCCTATCGGCCTCCTACGAGCAGTACTTC. This rearrangement joins TRBV2 to TRBJ2-7; D uncertain. This CDR3 spans 14 amino acids. Germline-derived CDR1 and CDR2 are SNHLY and FYNNEI. V dropped 6 bases and J dropped 0 bases, with 12 bases sitting between them.

This sequence joins TRBV7-3 and TRBJ2-5; TRBD2 might be the D (6 bases). Germline V gene data show CDR1 as SGHTA and CDR2 as FQGTGA. V gave up 3 bases and J gave up 2 bases, with 7 bases separating them. CDR3 length: 13 amino acids. The CDR3 coding sequence is TGTGCCAGCAGCTTGGACTATCAAGAGACCCAGTACTTC. Translation gives CASSLDYQETQYF. Full variable domain (rest looked up from reference TRBV7-3 and TRBJ2-5): GAGVSQTPSNKVTEKGKYVELRCDPISGHTALYWYRQSLGQGPEFLIYFQGTGAADDSGLPNDRFFAVRPEGSVSTLKIQRTERGDSAVYLCASSLDYQETQYFGPGTRLLVL.

This clonotype was detected once. The junction and the germline gene differ at one end; a read error may be behind it. The chain employs TRBV7-2 and TRBJ2-5; 7 nucleotides align to TRBD1. Germline assignment: CDR1 SGHTA and CDR2 FQGNSA. The CDR3 loop spans 16 amino acids. The CDR3 here is CASSSRGPATQETRYF. For the CDR3, the DNA is TGTGCCAGTAGCTCAAGGGGGCCCGCTACACAAGAGACCCGGTACTTC.

The rearrangement uses TRBV9 and TRBJ2-2; either TRBD1 or TRBD2 may fit D (6 bases each). Trimming left V 0 bases short and J 6 bases short, with 15 bases between. Germline lookup yields CDR1 SGDLS and CDR2 YYNGEE. This CDR3 has 16 residues. The CDR3 nucleotides read TGTGCCAGCAGCGTAGGGGGGGCTAGCTTCCCCGGGGAGCTGTTTTTT. Translating it yields CASSVGGASFPGELFF.

Only a few counts were recorded for this clonotype. This sequence joins TRBV20-1 and TRBJ1-6, with 7 bases identical to TRBD1. Looked up from germline, CDR1 is DFQATT and CDR2 is SNEGSKA (reference sequence). The CDR3 length is 13 residues. V trimming: 6 bases; J trimming: 8 bases; junction bases outside the gene matches: 7. CDR3 region: CSAKQGKDSPLHF. Here the CDR3 DNA reads TGCAGTGCCAAACAGGGGAAGGATTCACCCCTCCACTTT.

The chain employs TRBV29-1 and TRBJ1-2; a weak D match, TRBD1 (5 bases). The CDR3 is 13 amino acids. The germline V and J ends were trimmed by 7 bases and 4 bases, with 16 bases remaining between them. CDR1 is SQVTM and CDR2 is ANQGSEA in the germline V gene. The CDR3 nucleotides are TGCAGCGACGGAGGGACGGGAAGCTATGGCTACACCTTC. Protein: CSDGGTGSYGYTF. The variable domain in full, with the rest retrieved from reference TRBV29-1 and TRBJ1-2, is SAVISQKPSRDICQRGTSLTIQCQVDSQVTMMFWYRQQPGQSLTLIATANQGSEATYESGFVIDKFPISRPNLTFSTLTVSNMSPEDSSIYLCSDGGTGSYGYTFGSGTRLTVV.

This clonotype has ten or more counts. The rearrangement links TRBV4-2 to TRBJ2-7; 9 bases map to TRBD1. This CDR3 has 15 amino acids. V lost 2 bases and J lost 4; bases outside the gene matches: 6. From germline, CDR1 is LGHNA and CDR2 YNFKEQ. The CDR3 DNA reads TGTGCCAGCAGCCAAATACCGGGACAGGGTTACGAGCAGTACTTC. It yields the protein CASSQIPGQGYEQYF.

Worth noting for this clonotype: One base away lies a much larger clone, so this may be a sequencing read error. The V call is TRBV6-2 or TRBV6-3, the J call TRBJ1-2; D might be TRBD1 (5 bases). V shed 6 bases and J shed 3 bases, with 17 bases lying between them. Germline lookup yields CDR1 MNHEY and CDR2 SVGEGT. The CDR3 runs 15 residues. Here the CDR3 DNA reads TGTGCCAGCAGCGGTCCTCTAGGGGCGGACTATGGCTACACCTTC. This encodes CASSGPLGADYGYTF.

This clonotype was observed at least ten times. The chain combines TRBV20-1 with TRBJ2-5, with TRBD2 matching 9 bases. The germline V gene has CDR1 DFQATT and CDR2 SNEGSKA (reference sequence). CDR3 size: 15 residues. The V segment lost 3 bases and the J segment 1 base; nucleotides outside the gene matches: 6. DNA of the CDR3: TGCAGTGCTAGTCCAGCGGGGGGCATCCAAGAGACCCAGTACTTC. It is translated as CSASPAGGIQETQYF.

The chain has TRBV5-4 and TRBJ2-2, with 8 bases aligning to TRBD1. V shed 1 base, J shed 5 bases, and the junction held 7 bases outside the gene matches. The CDR3 is 16 amino acids. Germline V CDR1 and CDR2: SGHNT, YYREEE (reference sequence). CDR3 sequence: CASSLPVTGVTGELFF. CDR3 DNA sequence: TGTGCCAGCAGCTTGCCGGTGACAGGGGTTACCGGGGAGCTGTTTTTT.

This clonotype has at least ten counts. The rearrangement joins TRBV7-2 to TRBJ2-3; TRBD1 matches at 9 bases. The CDR3 runs 17 residues. J lost 2 bases, V lost 3 bases, and 9 bases had no gene match. The germline CDR1 and CDR2 sequences are SGHTA and FQGNSA. CDR3 residues: CASSLSAGTGYTDTQYF. The CDR3 nucleotides are TGTGCCAGCAGCTTGAGCGCGGGGACAGGGTACACAGATACGCAGTATTTT.

This clonotype appeared many times. The V call is TRBV20-1, the J call TRBJ2-1; 13 positions agree with TRBD2. The length of the CDR3 is 14 residues. V lost 5 bases and J lost 3; bases outside the gene matches: 1. Germline-derived CDR1 and CDR2 are DFQATT and SNEGSKA (reference sequence). CDR3 residues: CSAGLAGVYNEQFF. CDR3 nucleotides: TGCAGTGCTGGACTAGCGGGAGTCTACAATGAGCAGTTCTTC.

V usage is TRBV12-3 or TRBV12-4 and J usage is TRBJ1-2; D gene ambiguous. V lost 6 bases, J lost 4 bases, and 15 bases lay in between. This CDR3 has 14 amino acids. CDR3 protein: CASSISGGTYGYTF. For the CDR3, the DNA is TGTGCCAGCAGCATTAGCGGTGGCACCTATGGCTACACCTTC.

This clonotype occurred many times. This rearrangement joins TRBV7-9 to TRBJ2-1; TRBD2 matches at 7 bases. Germline CDR1 SEHNR, CDR2 FQNEAQ (reference sequence). V lost 6 bases, J lost 9 bases, and 8 bases stayed unmatched. The CDR3 has 13 residues. The CDR3 DNA reads TGTGCCAGCAGGAGCGGGGAGAGCGGTGAGCAGTTCTTC. Translation: CASRSGESGEQFF.

The chain uses TRBV7-2 and TRBJ2-7, with D perhaps assigned TRBD1 or TRBD2 (7 bases each). From germline, CDR1 is SGHTA and CDR2 FQGNSA. Trimming pared 2 bases from V and 2 bases from J, leaving 13 bases between. The CDR3 length is 15 residues. The CDR3 DNA reads as TGTGCCAGCAGCTTAAGCGGGACAGAAGCCTACGAGCAGTACTTC. Encoded protein: CASSLSGTEAYEQYF.

This clonotype was counted at least ten times. V is TRBV9 and J is TRBJ1-1; D might be TRBD1 (5 bases). Looked up from germline, CDR1 is SGDLS and CDR2 is YYNGEE. Trimming pared 2 bases from V and 3 bases from J, leaving 17 bases between. This CDR3 comprises 16 residues. The CDR3 here is CASSVAIGVGDTEAFF. CDR3 nucleotides: TGTGCCAGCAGCGTGGCGATCGGGGTAGGGGACACTGAAGCTTTCTTT.

This clonotype was seen more than once but under ten times. The V call is TRBV27, the J call TRBJ2-7; D may be TRBD1 (6 bases). The V end was cut by 2 bases, the J end by 0 bases, with 23 bases between. The germline gives CDR1 MNHEY, CDR2 SMNVEV (reference sequence). CDR3 length: 19 residues. The CDR3 spells CASSLRPSHPGANSYEQYF. CDR3 nucleotide sequence: TGTGCCAGCAGTTTAAGGCCCAGCCACCCAGGGGCGAACTCCTACGAGCAGTACTTC.

The rearrangement joins TRBV10-2 to TRBJ1-6; a possible D gene is TRBD1 (6 bases). Trimming pared 6 bases from V and 10 bases from J, leaving 16 bases between. Germline V gives CDR1 WSHSY, CDR2 SAAADI. The CDR3 sequence is 14 residues long. CDR3 DNA sequence: TGCGCCAGCAGCGCCGGGGACAACGGATCACCCCTCCACTTT. Translation gives CASSAGDNGSPLHF.

This clonotype turned up a few times. This chain links TRBV20-1 with TRBJ2-1; a weak D match, TRBD2 (6 bases). Germline-derived CDR1 and CDR2 are DFQATT and SNEGSKA (reference sequence). V was cut by 1 base and J by 7 bases, with 17 bases left in between. The CDR3 runs to 15 residues. This chain's CDR3 is CSARAGAGRLNEQFF. The CDR3 bases are TGCAGTGCTAGAGCCGGGGCGGGAAGACTAAATGAGCAGTTCTTC.

This clonotype was counted many times. The chain combines TRBV13 with TRBJ1-4, with 8 nucleotides matching TRBD1. Germline assignment: CDR1 PRHDT and CDR2 FYEKMQ (reference sequence). The CDR3 contains 14 residues. Losses at the gene ends were 5 bases for V and 3 bases for J; bases not matched to a gene: 2. The CDR3 region is CASSPRGPNEKLFF. CDR3 DNA sequence: TGTGCCAGCAGCCCCAGGGGGCCTAATGAAAAACTGTTTTTT.

The gene calls are TRBV20-1 and TRBJ2-1; TRBD2 agrees at 7 bases. CDR3 length: 17 residues. Losses at the gene ends were 2 bases for V and 8 bases for J; bases not matched to a gene: 18. CDR1 and CDR2 from the germline V gene are DFQATT and SNEGSKA (reference sequence). The CDR3 nucleotides read TGCAGTGCTAGACGTTCTAGCGGTACTGGATCGGTTCATGAGCAGTTCTTC. Residues: CSARRSSGTGSVHEQFF.

This clonotype was seen ten or more times. The chain joins TRBV10-1 to TRBJ1-2; tentatively, D is TRBD1 (5 bases). V lost 6 bases and J 3 bases, leaving 23 bases between the germline ends. The length of the CDR3 is 17 residues. Germline V gene data show CDR1 as WNHNN and CDR2 as SYGVQD (reference sequence). CDR3 sequence: CASSVPGREVSDYGYTF. CDR3 nucleotides: TGCGCCAGCAGCGTCCCGGGACGCGAAGTAAGCGACTATGGCTACACCTTC.

This sequence joins TRBV20-1 and TRBJ1-1; 7 bases fit TRBD1. CDR1 and CDR2 from the germline V gene are DFQATT and SNEGSKA (reference sequence). CDR3 length: 15 amino acids. Trimming took 5 bases from V and 1 from J; bases not matched to a gene: 10. CDR3 in amino acids: CSAQGRDRPNTEAFF. The CDR3 DNA reads as TGCAGTGCTCAGGGGAGGGACAGACCGAACACTGAAGCTTTCTTT.

This clonotype was picked up one time. The chain is built from TRBV5-6 and TRBJ2-5; 7 positions agree with TRBD1. In germline, CDR1 is SGHDT, CDR2 YYEEEE. Unmatched junction bases numbered 4, after V lost 2 bases and J lost 3 bases. The CDR3 sequence is 14 residues long. DNA of the CDR3: TGTGCCAGCAGCTTCGGGACAGCGAAAGAGACCCAGTACTTC. Protein: CASSFGTAKETQYF.